This T cell receptor beta chain was observed in a study of blood T cell repertoires in COVID-19 (TCRdb year 2020). Regarding the complete study: Samples covering the acute and convalescent phases of COVID-19 were provided by collaborators in the United States, Italy and Spain. The material from the prospective study consisted of cDNA or gDNA derived from T cells, B-cell-depleted T cells, or PBMCs. Subjects who had been exposed to COVID-19, were actively infected with it, or had recovered from it provided the deeply sampled blood TCRbeta repertoires that made up the dataset. The repertoires were released in a freely available public database intended as a resource for research on the immune response to SARS-CoV-2. Samples were obtained from the ongoing ImmuneRACE study (first 160 participants) and from 1,000 to 1,500 subjects provided by 6 global collaborators. Nearly every sample came with metadata listing a de-identified subject ID, COVID-19 status, age in years and sex. Where HLA class I and class II types were available, the types were taken from metadata supplied by the sample provider, not from assay-based typing.

Collaborating institutions collected whole blood in K2EDTA tubes following their own protocols. For TCRbeta analysis, collaborators shipped samples in one of three forms: frozen whole blood, isolated PBMCs, or DNA extracted from either of those sample types. Results and caveats for the whole study, not just this receptor: How much clinical and demographic metadata was included differed by source and by participant, and the metadata was provided uncurated.

Spanning cysteine to phenylalanine, the CDR3 consists of 12 amino acids. The CDR3 DNA has 36 bases and is translated from base 1. Trimming at the junction amounts to 5 bases on V and 2 bases on J, and the germline ends lie 7 bases apart. From a lookup of the germline V gene, CDR1 and CDR2 are MNHEY and SVGAGI. Concerning this clone itself: The specificity of this receptor is unknown. Per-nucleotide qualities are absent, and no much larger clonotype sits a single base away.

TCRbeta CDR3 regions were amplified from genomic DNA using the immunoSEQ Assay, a bias-controlled multiplex PCR. In the original analysis: Nucleated cell counts per sample were estimated from amplification of reference gene primers within the assay. Sequence reads were collapsed and filtered to measure the absolute abundance of every unique TCRbeta CDR3 rearrangement. For each sample, productive Simpson clonality was calculated as the square root of Simpson's diversity index across productive rearrangements. This immuneACCESS table, as held by TCRdb, lists in-frame sequences with V and J called but not all clones. Of the missing ones, under half trace to an unresolved V gene in checked studies; the others have no known cause. The V and J calls and clone size are taken from that table; D and trimming were inferred from the DNA. For this sample there are about 94,000 clones; over 70% appear just once. 15% to 20% of the sample goes to the ten largest clones.

The sequencing sample was made of peripheral blood. The receptor was isolated from a human donor in a cohort sampled during active COVID-19. The chain links TRBV6-5 with TRBJ2-7; the D region possibly corresponds to TRBD1 (6 bases align). The nucleotide sequence reads as follows: TGTGCCAGCAGTAGGACAGCCTACGAGCAGTACTTC. It translates to CASSRTAYEQYF.